The entry that follows covers one TCR beta chain sequence. The antigen remains undetermined. This entry comes from a study of spatial heterogeneity in lung cancer. Germline loops: CDR1 SNHLY, CDR2 FYNNEI. The CDR3 contains 15 residues. Trimming removed 4 bases at V and 3 bases at J, with 15 bases between. Time point specified: sample taken at primary tumor resection. Researchers sequenced whole RNA taken from tumor, nontumor lung or frozen PBMC without sorting. Study results and caveats: Among blood samples, ubiquitous expanded tumor TCRs appeared more at resection than at follow-up.

All TCR cDNA molecules were individually tagged with a unique molecular identifier. TCRdb fed the 5' RACE reads into MiXCR, producing one record per CDR3 protein. The table includes tens of thousands of distinct CDR3 sequences, less than 15% detected once. V is TRBV2 and J is TRBJ2-5; D perhaps matches TRBD1 (6 bases). Here the sequenced sample was PBMCs, taken at surgery. This clonotype was sampled from a male donor with early-stage non-small cell lung cancer. This chain's CDR3 is CASSGAQGDEETQYF. CDR3 coding DNA: TGTGCCAGCAGTGGAGCACAGGGCGATGAAGAGACCCAGTACTTC.